This TCR beta chain was obtained from a study of response to subunit inactivated influenza vaccine. A single record per CDR3 protein comes from TCRdb applying MiXCR to the RT-PCR reads. The sample includes 450,000 to 500,000 distinct CDR3 sequences, approximately 11% seen only once; the top ten take approximately 12%. The table lists this clonotype with a few counts. This clonotype was sampled from a man aged 45 to 65 who received an inactivated influenza vaccine. The material sequenced was PBMCs from blood, taken roughly 6 weeks after vaccination.

The CDR3 DNA is TGTGCCAGCAGCTACGGACATACGAACACCGGGGAGCTGTTTTTT. As protein: CASSYGHTNTGELFF. The chain joins TRBV7-2 to TRBJ2-2, with D perhaps TRBD1 (5 bases). V lost 4 bases and J lost 0, with 9 bases in between. Germline CDR1 and CDR2: SGHTA and FQGNSA. The CDR3 totals 15 residues.